These 20 T cell receptor beta chains were sequenced from one sample in a study of beta chain features in type 1 diabetes. Overall study findings and caveats: TCRB CDR3s were moderately but significantly shorter in Type 1 diabetes patients in all four CD4+ subsets.

Expressed TCRB transcripts were sequenced because the entire RNA isolate underwent reverse transcription. Sequencing was performed with immunoSEQ multiplex PCR; in TCRdb, only in-frame clones are kept and a portion is missing. The sample shows roughly 340,000 clones, 13% of them seen only once. Their antigens remain unidentified. Sequences were obtained from naive CD4+ T cells from blood. The receptors stem from a woman aged 18-30 years with type 1 diabetes.

The chain employs TRBV27 and TRBJ2-4; 7 bases are a match to TRBD1. J gave up 1 base and V 6 bases, and 6 bases lay outside the gene matches. CDR3 length: 15 residues. The germline V gene has CDR1 MNHEY and CDR2 SMNVEV (reference sequence). The CDR3, as DNA: TGTGCCAGCAGAGGACAGACAGGGGCCAAAAACATTCAGTACTTC. The encoded protein is CASRGQTGAKNIQYF.

The chain couples TRBV7-3 to TRBJ2-1, with TRBD2 identical over 9 bases. V shed 4 bases and J 6 bases; nucleotides not matched to a gene: 4. CDR3 length equals 14 residues. CDR1 and CDR2 from the germline V gene are SGHTA and FQGTGA. The CDR3 bases are TGTGCCAGCAGCTCGTCGACTAGCGGCAATGAGCAGTTCTTC. Translation: CASSSSTSGNEQFF.

This CDR3 is CASRPTGQETQYF. CDR3 sequence (DNA): TGTGCCAGCAGGCCTACCGGTCAAGAGACCCAGTACTTC. The chain is built from TRBV7-2 and TRBJ2-5, with D uncertain. The V gene lost 6 bases and the J gene lost 2 bases, with 10 bases spanning the gap. The CDR3 consists of 13 residues. The germline gives CDR1 SGHTA, CDR2 FQGNSA.

The chain links TRBV7-2 to TRBJ2-2; 10 positions agree with TRBD2. CDR1 is SGHTA, CDR2 FQGNSA, per germline. The V and J ends lost 5 bases and 7 bases, in that order; junction bases with no gene match: 7. The CDR3 runs to 15 residues. The DNA of the CDR3 is TGTGCCAGCAGCGGCGGGCTAGCGGGAGTCGGGGAGCTGTTTTTT. It encodes CASSGGLAGVGELFF.

This clone was counted a few times. V is TRBV2 and J is TRBJ2-5, with TRBD1 identical over 9 bases. This CDR3 contains 16 residues. Germline CDR1 SNHLY, CDR2 FYNNEI. V shed 4 bases and J 1 base; nucleotides not matched to a gene: 7. CDR3 region: CASSGLPGQGQETQYF. The CDR3 DNA follows: TGTGCCAGCAGTGGACTACCGGGACAGGGCCAAGAGACCCAGTACTTC.

This clone was seen a handful of times. The chain is built from TRBV7-6 and TRBJ2-3, with 9 bases identical to TRBD2. Germline lookup yields CDR1 SGHVS and CDR2 FNYEAQ. This CDR3 contains 16 residues. V lost 5 bases, J lost 3 bases, and 9 bases stayed unmatched. This chain's CDR3 is CASSPFSGSVTDTQYF. The CDR3, as DNA: TGTGCCAGCAGCCCTTTTAGCGGGAGCGTGACAGATACGCAGTATTTT.

In its sample, this clone was seen a few times. The CDR3 nucleotides are TGTGCCAGCTCCCCCAGGACAGGGGGCGTCCACGAGCAGTACGTC. Translation: CASSPRTGGVHEQYV. The genes are TRBV18 and TRBJ2-7, with 11 bases aligning to TRBD1. Trimming removed 6 bases from V and 5 bases from J; junction bases left unmatched: 9. CDR1 and CDR2 from the germline V gene are KGHSH and LQKENI. There are 15 residues in the CDR3.

The table lists this clone with a few counts. This chain links TRBV18 with TRBJ1-4; D perhaps matches TRBD1 (6 bases). V gave up 3 bases and J gave up 8 bases, with 10 bases separating them. The germline CDR1 and CDR2 sequences are KGHSH and LQKENI. CDR3 length equals 13 residues. CDR3 nucleotides: TGTGCCAGCTCACCGGGGGCGGCCGAAAAACTGTTTTTT. Translated, it gives CASSPGAAEKLFF.

This clone was detected a few times. The CDR3 DNA reads as TGTGCCAGCAATAGACAGGGGGCCTTTGAAGCTTTCTTT. Translation: CASNRQGAFEAFF. The gene calls are TRBV2 and TRBJ1-1, with TRBD1 matching 10 bases. Germline assignment: CDR1 SNHLY and CDR2 FYNNEI. The CDR3 has 13 residues. After removal of 7 bases from V and 7 bases from J, the junction contained 6 bases not matched to a gene. Based on the CDR3 plus reference TRBV2 and TRBJ1-1, the full variable domain is EPEVTQTPSHQVTQMGQEVILRCVPISNHLYFYWYRQILGQKVEFLVSFYNNEISEKSEIFDDQFSVERPDGSNFTLKIRSTKLEDSAMYFCASNRQGAFEAFFGQGTRLTVV.

The chain recombines TRBV28 with TRBJ2-7, with 7 bases aligning to TRBD2. The CDR3 loop spans 15 amino acids. J lost 2 bases, V lost 3 bases, and 7 bases had no gene match. Germline CDR1 MDHEN, CDR2 SYDVKM. The CDR3 DNA reads TGTGCCAGCAGTTTTACTGGGGCGGGAGCCTACGAGCAGTACTTC. It yields the protein CASSFTGAGAYEQYF.

A few counts support this clone. The J gene is TRBJ2-2, the V gene TRBV6-5; 7 nucleotides agree with TRBD1. CDR1 is MNHEY and CDR2 is SVGAGI in the germline V gene. The CDR3 is 15 residues long. Trimming cost V 6 bases and J 4 bases; bases outside gene matches: 8. DNA for the CDR3: TGTGCCAGCAGGCCCCCGGGACAGAGCACCGGGGAGCTGTTTTTT. Translation: CASRPPGQSTGELFF.

The V and J genes are TRBV9 and TRBJ2-7, with D maybe TRBD2 (5 bases). V was cut by 0 bases and J by 2 bases, with 12 bases left in between. The CDR3 consists of 15 residues. Germline V gene data show CDR1 as SGDLS and CDR2 as YYNGEE. In DNA form, the CDR3 reads TGTGCCAGCAGCGTAGCCCTGGACTCGACCTACGAGCAGTACTTC. Encoded protein: CASSVALDSTYEQYF. Combining the CDR3 with reference TRBV9 and TRBJ2-7 gives the whole variable domain DSGVTQTPKHLITATGQRVTLRCSPRSGDLSVYWYQQSLDQGLQFLIQYYNGEERAKGNILERFSAQQFPDLHSELNLSSLELGDSALYFCASSVALDSTYEQYFGPGTRLTVT.

V usage is TRBV5-4 and J usage is TRBJ2-7; D is possibly TRBD2 (6 bases). Germline-derived CDR1 and CDR2 are SGHNT and YYREEE (reference sequence). This CDR3 is 15 amino acids long. Between the trimmed V and J ends, which lost 2 bases and 0 bases, there was a span of 12 bases. The CDR3, as DNA: TGTGCCAGCAGCTTAGAGACTAGGAGCTCCTACGAGCAGTACTTC. Protein sequence: CASSLETRSSYEQYF.

This chain connects TRBV7-2 to TRBJ1-5; possibly TRBD1 for D (6 bases). The ends were cut back, 0 bases at V and 4 bases at J, with 22 bases in the middle. CDR1 is SGHTA, CDR2 FQGNSA, per germline. The CDR3 totals 19 residues. CDR3 sequence reads: CASSLALQSGDRPNQPQHF. In DNA, the CDR3 is TGTGCCAGCAGCTTAGCGTTACAGTCAGGGGATAGGCCGAATCAGCCCCAGCATTTT.

This clone came up a few times. This chain joins TRBV13 and TRBJ1-4, with 7 bases aligning to TRBD1. V dropped 4 bases and J dropped 6; count of bases not matched to a gene: 5. The CDR3 totals 14 residues. Germline V gene sequence: CDR1 PRHDT, CDR2 FYEKMQ (reference sequence). Here the CDR3 reads CASSYRDSYEKLFF. The CDR3 nucleotides are TGTGCCAGCAGCTACCGGGACAGCTATGAAAAACTGTTTTTT. Full variable domain (outside the CDR3, taken from reference TRBV13 and TRBJ1-4): AAGVIQSPRHLIKEKRETATLKCYPIPRHDTVYWYQQGPGQDPQFLISFYEKMQSDKGSIPDRFSAQQFSDYHSELNMSSLELGDSALYFCASSYRDSYEKLFFGSGTQLSVL.

This clone was detected only a few times. The chain links TRBV21-1 to TRBJ2-7; the table's TRBD2 call for D was not verified on the DNA. TRBV21-1 is tagged as a pseudogene. This CDR3 has 15 residues. In nucleotides, the CDR3 is TGTGCCAGCCTCCTGGGAGGTGGCGGCTCCTACGAGCAGTACGTC. Translation: CASLLGGGGSYEQYV.

In its sample, this clone was seen a few times. The J gene is TRBJ1-2, the V gene TRBV14; D unresolved. V dropped 1 base and J dropped 13 bases, with 10 bases sitting between them. In germline, CDR1 is SGHDN, CDR2 FVKESK. This CDR3 is 11 amino acids long. DNA for the CDR3: TGTGCCAGCAGCCAAGCTTTGGAGCTCACCTTC. As protein: CASSQALELTF.

This clone was counted a few times. V and J are TRBV7-2 and TRBJ1-5; the D gene is possibly TRBD1 (5 bases). Germline CDR1 SGHTA, CDR2 FQGNSA. The germline V and J ends were trimmed by 2 bases and 7 bases, with 15 bases remaining between them. The CDR3 is made up of 15 amino acids. The CDR3: CASSLRRGRDQPQHF. CDR3 sequence (DNA): TGTGCCAGCAGCTTAAGGCGAGGGAGGGACCAGCCCCAGCATTTT.

There are a few counts of this clone. The chain is built from TRBV11-2 and TRBJ2-5, with TRBD2 matching 7 bases. The CDR3 extends over 13 amino acids. CDR1 and CDR2 from the germline V gene are SGHAT and FQNNGV. V lost 1 base and J lost 4; bases outside the gene matches: 0. CDR3 loop: CASSLGGGETQYF. CDR3 DNA sequence: TGTGCCAGCAGCTTAGGCGGGGGAGAGACCCAGTACTTC. Supplemented by reference TRBV11-2 and TRBJ2-5, the full variable domain reads EAGVAQSPRYKIIEKRQSVAFWCNPISGHATLYWYQQILGQGPKLLIQFQNNGVVDDSQLPKDRFSAERLKGVDSTLKIQPAKLEDSAVYLCASSLGGGETQYFGPGTRLLVL.

The chain has TRBV14 and TRBJ2-1; 15 nucleotides align to TRBD2. J lost 10 bases, V lost 5 bases, and 21 bases had no gene match. This CDR3 region has 20 residues. Germline CDR1 is SGHDN and CDR2 is FVKESK. CDR3 sequence reads: CASSIRRTGGTSGRSGEQFF. The CDR3 DNA is TGTGCCAGCAGCATTCGAAGGACAGGGGGGACTAGCGGGAGGTCCGGCGAGCAGTTCTTC.